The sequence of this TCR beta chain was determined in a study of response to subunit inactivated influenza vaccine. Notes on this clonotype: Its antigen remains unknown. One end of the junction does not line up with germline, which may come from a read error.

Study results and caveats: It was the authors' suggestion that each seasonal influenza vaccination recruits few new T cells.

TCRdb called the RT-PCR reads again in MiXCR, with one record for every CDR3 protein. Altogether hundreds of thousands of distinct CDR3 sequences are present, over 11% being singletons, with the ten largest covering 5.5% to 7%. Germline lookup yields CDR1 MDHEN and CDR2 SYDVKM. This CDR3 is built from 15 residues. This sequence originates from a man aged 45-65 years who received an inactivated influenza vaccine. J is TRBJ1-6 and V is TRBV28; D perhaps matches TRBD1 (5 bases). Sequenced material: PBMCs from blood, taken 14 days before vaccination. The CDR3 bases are TGTGTCAGCAGCCCCCCGGGACGTAATAATTCACCCCTCCACTTT. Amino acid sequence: CVSSPPGRNNSPLHF.